This T cell receptor beta chain originates from a study of cytotoxic CD8 clonotypes in ibrutinib-treated CLL. Study details: Response was recorded as partial in approximately 25 patients and complete in 2; at median roughly 63 months, roughly 15 remained remitted and around 12 had progressed. General observations from the study: There were few public clonotypes, and on treatment they contracted or stayed stable.

On this clone itself: Its target is not known.

This CDR3 contains 14 residues. V lost 2 bases and J lost 5; bases outside the gene matches: 6. Per germline, CDR1 SGHRS and CDR2 YFSETQ. TCRdb's copy holds only in-frame clones and misses some; the assay was immunoSEQ multiplex PCR. The sample yields 300,000 to 350,000 clones, about 80% seen once. Around 2.2 micrograms of genomic DNA came from cryopreserved PBMCs for TCR beta libraries. The TCR sequence derives from a human donor with chronic lymphocytic leukemia. The source was PBMCs, collected before ibrutinib treatment. The rearrangement joins TRBV5-1 to TRBJ2-7; 8 bases are shared with TRBD1. The CDR3 bases are TGCGCCAGCAGCTTACAGGGGGTCGGAAACGAGCAGTACTTC. Translation gives CASSLQGVGNEQYF. Together with reference TRBV5-1 and TRBJ2-7, the CDR3 gives the full variable domain: KAGVTQTPRYLIKTRGQQVTLSCSPISGHRSVSWYQQTPGQGLQFLFEYFSETQRNKGNFPGRFSGRQFSNSRSEMNVSTLELGDSALYLCASSLQGVGNEQYFGPGTRLTVT.